This T cell receptor (beta chain) was found in a study of response to subunit inactivated influenza vaccine. There are a few counts of this clonotype. The target antigen is unknown. TCRdb independently ran MiXCR on the RT-PCR reads; one entry per CDR3 protein. Among 300,000 to 350,000 distinct CDR3 sequences listed, 22% were seen once. Study outcomes and limitations: Authors suggested seasonal influenza vaccinations each recruit few new T cells.

CDR1 and CDR2 from the germline V gene are SGHRS and YFSETQ. The CDR3 has 12 amino acids. Between the trimmed V and J ends, which lost 0 bases and 7 bases, there was a span of 7 bases. The clonotype originates from a man aged 50 to 69 who received an inactivated influenza vaccine. The specimen comprised PBMCs from blood, sampled roughly 20 months after vaccination. V and J are TRBV5-1 and TRBJ1-2, with D unresolved. CDR3 bases: TGCGCCAGCAGCTTGGACACTTTTGGCTACACCTTC. Translation: CASSLDTFGYTF. The whole variable domain, filled in from reference TRBV5-1 and TRBJ1-2, reads KAGVTQTPRYLIKTRGQQVTLSCSPISGHRSVSWYQQTPGQGLQFLFEYFSETQRNKGNFPGRFSGRQFSNSRSEMNVSTLELGDSALYLCASSLDTFGYTFGSGTRLTVV.